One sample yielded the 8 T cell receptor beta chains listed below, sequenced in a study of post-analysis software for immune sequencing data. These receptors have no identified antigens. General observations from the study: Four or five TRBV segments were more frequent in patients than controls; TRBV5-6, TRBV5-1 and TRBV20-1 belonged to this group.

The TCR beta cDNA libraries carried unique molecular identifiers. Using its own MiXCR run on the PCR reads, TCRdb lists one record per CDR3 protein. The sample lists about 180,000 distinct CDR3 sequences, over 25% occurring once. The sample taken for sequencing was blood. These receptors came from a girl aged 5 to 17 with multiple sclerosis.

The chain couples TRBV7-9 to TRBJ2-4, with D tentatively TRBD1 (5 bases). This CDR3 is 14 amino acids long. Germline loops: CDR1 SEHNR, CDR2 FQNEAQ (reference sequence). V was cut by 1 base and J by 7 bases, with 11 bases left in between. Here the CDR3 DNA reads TGTGCCAGCAGCTTAGGGACCGCAGGGAACATTCAGTACTTC. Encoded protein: CASSLGTAGNIQYF.

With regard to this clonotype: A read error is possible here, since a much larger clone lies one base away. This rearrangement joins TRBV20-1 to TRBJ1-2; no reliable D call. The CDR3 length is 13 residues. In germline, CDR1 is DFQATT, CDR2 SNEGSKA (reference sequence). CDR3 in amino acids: CSAGDGVTYGYTF. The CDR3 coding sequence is TGCAGTGCTGGAGACGGGGTAACCTATGGCTACACCTTC.

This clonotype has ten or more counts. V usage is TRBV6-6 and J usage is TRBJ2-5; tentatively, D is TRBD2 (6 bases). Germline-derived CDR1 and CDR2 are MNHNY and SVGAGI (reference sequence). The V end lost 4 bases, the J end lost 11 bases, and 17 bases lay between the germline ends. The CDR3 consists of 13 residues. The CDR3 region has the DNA TGTGCCAGCAGTTCCTGGCTAGCGATTGAGCAGTACTTC. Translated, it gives CASSSWLAIEQYF.

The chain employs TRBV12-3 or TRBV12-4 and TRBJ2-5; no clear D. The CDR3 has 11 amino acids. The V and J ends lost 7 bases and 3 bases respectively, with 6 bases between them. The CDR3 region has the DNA TGTGCCAGCACCACGGAAGAGACCCAGTACTTC. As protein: CASTTEETQYF.

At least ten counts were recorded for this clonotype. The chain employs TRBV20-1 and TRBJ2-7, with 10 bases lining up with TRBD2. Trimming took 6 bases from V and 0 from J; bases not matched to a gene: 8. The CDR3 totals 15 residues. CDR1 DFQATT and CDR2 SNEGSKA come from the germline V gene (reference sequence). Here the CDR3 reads CSARGTSGNSYEQYF. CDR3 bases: TGCAGTGCCCGAGGAACTAGCGGGAACTCCTACGAGCAGTACTTC.

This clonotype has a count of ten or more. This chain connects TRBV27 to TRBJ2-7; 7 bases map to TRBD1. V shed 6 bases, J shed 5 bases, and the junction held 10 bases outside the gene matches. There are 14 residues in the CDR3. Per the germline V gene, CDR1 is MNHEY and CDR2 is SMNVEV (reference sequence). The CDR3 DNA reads TGTGCCAGCAGCTCCCCCGACAGGGCCCACGAGCAGTACTTC. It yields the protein CASSSPDRAHEQYF.

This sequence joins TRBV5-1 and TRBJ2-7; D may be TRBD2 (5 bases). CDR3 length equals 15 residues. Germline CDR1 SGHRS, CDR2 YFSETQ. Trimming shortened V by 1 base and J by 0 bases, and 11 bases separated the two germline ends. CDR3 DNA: TGCGCCAGCAGCTTGCATAGAGCGGCCTCCTACGAGCAGTACTTC. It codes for CASSLHRAASYEQYF.

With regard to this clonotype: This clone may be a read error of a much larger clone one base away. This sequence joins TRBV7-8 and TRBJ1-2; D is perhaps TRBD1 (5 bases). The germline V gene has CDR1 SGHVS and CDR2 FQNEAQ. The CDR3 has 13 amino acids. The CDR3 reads CAGSFSGTYGYTF. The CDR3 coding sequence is TGTGCCGGCAGCTTTAGTGGGACCTATGGCTACACCTTC.